This is a list of T cell receptor beta chains from one sample in a study of graft-versus-host responses after intestinal transplantation. Clones were read by immunoSEQ multiplex PCR, and TCRdb kept only the in-frame ones, dropping some. The sample has about 39,000 clones; roughly 96% are singletons. For these receptors, no antigen is known. This specimen was unstimulated CD8+ T cells sorted from spleen or lymph node cells, taken before transplant. All receptors come from a human donor who was the organ donor for an intestinal transplant. The CDR3 runs from the conserved cysteine through the conserved F or W. D genes are given only for firm matches. Rows may omit the clone size; those that give it use once, few, many or a size class.

CDR3 | DNA | D | J | V | size
CASMTPQTPSYEQYF | TGCGCCAGCATGACCCCGCAGACTCCCTCCTACGAGCAGTACTTC | - | TRBJ2-7 | TRBV10-2 | -
CASSQADRAGYGYTF | TGCGCCAGCAGCCAAGCGGATCGGGCGGGATATGGCTACACCTTC | - | TRBJ1-2 | TRBV4-1 | once
CASSSATGSQETQYF | TGTGCCAGCAGTTCCGCGACAGGAAGCCAAGAGACCCAGTACTTC | - | TRBJ2-5 | TRBV6-5 | -
CASRPRTSGATEQFF | TGTGCCAGCAGACCCAGGACTAGCGGGGCCACTGAGCAGTTCTTC | TRBD2 | TRBJ2-1 | TRBV2 | -
CASSSQQGIHQPQHF | TGTGCCAGCAGTTCTCAACAGGGGATCCATCAGCCCCAGCATTTT | TRBD1 | TRBJ1-5 | TRBV28 | -
CASSIRGPTDTQYF | TGTGCCAGTAGTATAAGGGGTCCCACAGATACGCAGTATTTT | - | TRBJ2-3 | TRBV19 | -
CASSLTGTGAYEQYF | TGCGCCAGCAGCTTAACCGGGACAGGGGCCTACGAGCAGTACTTC | TRBD1 | TRBJ2-7 | TRBV5-1 | -
CASTVTDNQPQHF | TGTGCCAGCACCGTGACAGACAATCAGCCCCAGCATTTT | - | TRBJ1-5 | TRBV6-1 | few
CASSIGGDTQYF | TGTGCCAGTAGTATTGGTGGAGATACGCAGTATTTT | - | TRBJ2-3 | TRBV19 | -
CASSSAMGFDRAYNQPQHF | TGTGCCAGCAGCTCCGCTATGGGGTTCGACAGGGCTTACAATCAGCCCCAGCATTTT | TRBD1 | TRBJ1-5 | TRBV7-8 | -
CAWSGTGSESGYTF | TGTGCCTGGAGTGGGACAGGAAGCGAAAGTGGCTACACCTTC | TRBD1 | TRBJ1-2 | TRBV30 | -
CASSDSYEQYF | TGTGCCAGCAGCGACTCCTACGAGCAGTACTTC | - | TRBJ2-7 | TRBV7-2 | few
CASSLAVRPLYEQYF | TGTGCCAGCAGCTTAGCGGTCAGGCCATTGTACGAGCAGTACTTC | - | TRBJ2-7 | TRBV13 | -
CASRPLRVTDTQYF | TGTGCCAGCCGGCCTTTACGAGTCACAGATACGCAGTATTTT | - | TRBJ2-3 | TRBV6-5 | -
CSVETGTGEETQYF | TGCAGCGTTGAGACCGGGACTGGAGAAGAGACCCAGTACTTC | - | TRBJ2-5 | TRBV29-1 | -
CAISDNWGQSEKLFF | TGTGCCATCAGTGACAATTGGGGACAGAGTGAAAAACTGTTTTTT | TRBD1 | TRBJ1-4 | TRBV10-3 | once
CSANSNEQFF | TGCAGTGCTAATTCAAATGAGCAGTTCTTC | - | TRBJ2-1 | TRBV20-1 | -
CASSLDRYWRGEAFF | TGTGCCAGCAGCTTAGACAGGTACTGGAGAGGCGAAGCTTTCTTT | - | TRBJ1-1 | TRBV7-2 | -
CASSPSYEQYF | TGTGCCAGCAGTCCTTCCTACGAGCAGTACTTC | - | TRBJ2-7 | TRBV2 | once
CASSQVLREKDTEAFF | TGCGCCAGCAGCCAAGTCCTCAGGGAAAAAGACACTGAAGCTTTCTTT | - | TRBJ1-1 | TRBV4-3 | -
CASSYAGGSGELFF | TGTGCCAGCAGTTACGCGGGGGGGTCCGGGGAGCTGTTTTTT | TRBD2 | TRBJ2-2 | TRBV6-5 | -
CARSSQVVKQSRTNVLTF | TGTGCCAGATCTTCGCAAGTGGTGAAACAAAGTCGGACCAACGTCCTGACTTTC | - | TRBJ2-6 | TRBV5-3 | -
CASSLANYNEQFF | TGTGCCAGCAGCTTAGCCAACTACAATGAGCAGTTCTTC | - | TRBJ2-1 | TRBV11-1 | -
CASSLGAGERYEQYF | TGTGCCAGCAGTTTAGGAGCGGGGGAAAGATACGAGCAGTACTTC | TRBD2 | TRBJ2-7 | TRBV27 | -
CASSPVGGSGDTQYF | TGTGCCAGCTCACCAGTCGGTGGATCGGGAGATACGCAGTATTTT | - | TRBJ2-3 | TRBV18 | -
CAISEGSEAFF | TGTGCCATCAGTGAGGGGTCTGAAGCTTTCTTT | - | TRBJ1-1 | TRBV10-3 | -
CASSDPLAGGSRDTQYF | TGTGCCAGCAGTGATCCCCTAGCGGGGGGCTCGCGCGATACGCAGTATTTT | TRBD2 | TRBJ2-3 | TRBV6-1 | -
CSVEVGQISGNTIYF | TGCAGCGTTGAAGTTGGCCAAATTTCTGGAAACACCATATATTTT | - | TRBJ1-3 | TRBV29-1 | -
CASSKGQGEGTDTQYF | TGTGCCAGCAGCAAAGGACAGGGGGAGGGCACAGATACGCAGTATTTT | TRBD1 | TRBJ2-3 | TRBV7-2 | -
CASQDTTNEKLFF | TGTGCCAGCCAAGATACAACTAATGAAAAACTGTTTTTT | - | TRBJ1-4 | TRBV7-9 | -
CASSYTGQLNTEAFF | TGTGCCAGCAGTTACACCGGACAGTTGAACACTGAAGCTTTCTTT | - | TRBJ1-1 | TRBV6-5 | -
CASSPLMVEETQYF | TGTGCCAGCTCACCCCTTATGGTGGAAGAGACCCAGTACTTC | - | TRBJ2-5 | TRBV18 | -
CSAKLVSEQFF | TGCAGTGCAAAACTAGTAAGTGAGCAGTTCTTC | - | TRBJ2-1 | TRBV20-1 | -
CASSLWGFNEQFF | TGTGCCAGCAGTTTATGGGGTTTCAATGAGCAGTTCTTC | - | TRBJ2-1 | TRBV27 | -
CASSPTSGGPYEQYF | TGTGCCAGCAGCCCGACTAGCGGGGGCCCCTACGAGCAGTACTTC | TRBD2 | TRBJ2-7 | TRBV11-2 | -
CASSTLPGQPNTEAFF | TGTGCCAGTAGTACTCTTCCGGGACAGCCGAACACTGAAGCTTTCTTT | TRBD1 | TRBJ1-1 | TRBV19 | -
CASIGTSQETQYF | TGTGCCAGCATCGGGACTAGCCAAGAGACCCAGTACTTC | TRBD2 | TRBJ2-5 | TRBV2 | -
CASSPLAGGETQYF | TGTGCCAGTAGTCCACTAGCGGGGGGTGAGACCCAGTACTTC | TRBD2 | TRBJ2-5 | TRBV19 | -
CASSQDGGMNTEAFF | TGCGCCAGCAGCCAAGACGGGGGCATGAACACTGAAGCTTTCTTT | - | TRBJ1-1 | TRBV4-1 | -
CASSYSVRGAEWAFF | TGTGCCAGCAGTTACTCGGTCAGGGGCGCTGAGTGGGCTTTCTTT | - | TRBJ1-1 | TRBV6-5 | few
CAWHHGQGLSYEQYF | TGTGCCTGGCACCACGGGCAGGGGTTATCCTACGAGCAGTACTTC | - | TRBJ2-7 | TRBV30 | -
CASEDGNTGELFF | TGTGCCAGCGAGGACGGAAACACCGGGGAGCTGTTTTTT | - | TRBJ2-2 | TRBV2 | -
CASSLGTDTQYF | TGTGCCAGCAGCTTAGGAACGGATACGCAGTATTTT | - | TRBJ2-3 | TRBV7-6 | -
CASSYIEGGQPQHF | TGTGCCAGCAGTTACATAGAGGGTGGGCAGCCCCAGCATTTT | - | TRBJ1-5 | TRBV6-6 | -
CASSLAGQNNEQFF | TGCGCCAGCAGCTTGGCCGGACAGAACAATGAGCAGTTCTTC | - | TRBJ2-1 | TRBV5-1 | once
CASSQETPYEQYF | TGCGCCAGCAGCCAAGAGACTCCCTACGAGCAGTACTTC | - | TRBJ2-7 | TRBV4-1 | -
CASSYSSQGDLETQYF | TGTGCCAGCAGTTACTCGTCCCAGGGGGATTTAGAGACCCAGTACTTC | TRBD1 | TRBJ2-5 | TRBV6-6 | -
CASSLPDTQYF | TGTGCCAGCAGCTTGCCAGATACGCAGTATTTT | - | TRBJ2-3 | TRBV7-9 | -
CASPKGQIYGYTF | TGTGCCAGCCCAAAAGGGCAGATCTATGGCTACACCTTC | - | TRBJ1-2 | TRBV2 | -
CSVEGEGADTGELFF | TGCAGCGTTGAAGGGGAAGGAGCCGACACCGGGGAGCTGTTTTTT | - | TRBJ2-2 | TRBV29-1 | -
CASSPGEGAYEQYF | TGCGCCAGCAGCCCCGGGGAGGGGGCCTACGAGCAGTACTTC | - | TRBJ2-7 | TRBV4-1 | once
CASSVTTLTDTQYF | TGTGCCAGCAGCGTGACTACACTCACAGATACGCAGTATTTT | - | TRBJ2-3 | TRBV7-6 | -
CASSEARLAGGWDEQFF | TGTGCCAGCAGTGAAGCCCGACTAGCGGGGGGGTGGGATGAGCAGTTCTTC | TRBD2 | TRBJ2-1 | TRBV6-1 | -
CASSESVSGFYEQYF | TGTGCCAGCAGTGAATCAGTCAGCGGGTTCTACGAGCAGTACTTC | - | TRBJ2-7 | TRBV2 | -
CASSQERRQGWGNTIYF | TGCGCCAGCAGCCAAGAGAGGCGACAGGGCTGGGGAAACACCATATATTTT | TRBD1 | TRBJ1-3 | TRBV4-3 | few
CASSPGGNTEAFF | TGTGCCAGCAGCCCAGGCGGGAACACTGAAGCTTTCTTT | - | TRBJ1-1 | TRBV28 | -
CAWSIVAGRGNEVGTQYF | TGTGCCTGGAGTATTGTGGCAGGGCGTGGGAATGAAGTGGGGACCCAGTACTTC | - | TRBJ2-5 | TRBV30 | -
CASSPHGSPTDTQYF | TGTGCCAGCAGTCCCCACGGGTCGCCCACAGATACGCAGTATTTT | - | TRBJ2-3 | TRBV6-6 | -
CASSQDWLLGTTEAFF | TGCGCCAGCAGCCAAGATTGGTTGCTTGGGACTACTGAAGCTTTCTTT | - | TRBJ1-1 | TRBV4-1 | -